These T cell receptor beta chains were read from a single sample in a study of regulatory T cells in long-lasting Graves disease. From the multiplex PCR reads, TCRdb called clonotypes with MiXCR, one entry per CDR3 protein. The data hold 300,000 to 400,000 distinct CDR3 sequences, with under 20% observed a single time. The sequences come from peripheral blood mononuclear cells (PBMCs), collected at new diagnosis, from a patient treated with antithyroid drugs. The receptors stem from a female donor with Graves disease. The CDR3 runs from the conserved cysteine through the conserved F or W. A D gene is named only where the DNA matches it firmly. Some rows have no size entry. The others give once, few or many, or a class for an expanded clone.

V gene,clone size,J gene,D gene,CDR3 DNA,CDR3 protein
TRBV5-6,few,TRBJ2-1,-,TGTGCCAGCAGCTTAGCCCCGCCCAATGAGCAGTTCTTC,CASSLAPPNEQFF
TRBV29-1,many,TRBJ1-2,-,TGCAGCGTTTCTGGACAAAACTATGGCTACACCTTC,CSVSGQNYGYTF
TRBV5-8,many,TRBJ2-3,-,TGTGCCAGCAGCTTCGGCCAGCGGATTAACACAGATACGCAGTATTTT,CASSFGQRINTDTQYF
TRBV5-4,-,TRBJ1-3,-,TGTGCCAGCAGCGGAACAAACTCTGGAAACGCCATATATTTT,CASSGTNSGNAIYF
TRBV19,few,TRBJ2-2,TRBD1,TGTGCCAGTAGACCTTACCACTCGACAGGGACCGGGGAGCTGTTTTTT,CASRPYHSTGTGELFF
TRBV29-1,-,TRBJ2-1,-,TGCAGCGTCGGGGAAATGGCCTACAATGAGCAGTTCTTC,CSVGEMAYNEQFF
TRBV4-1,few,TRBJ2-5,TRBD1,TGCGCCAGCAGCACCCGACAGGGTGCCGAGACCCAGTACTTC,CASSTRQGAETQYF
TRBV12-3/TRBV12-4,many,TRBJ2-7,TRBD2,TGTGCCAGCAGGCTAGCGGGAGTCGACTTCGAGCAGTACTTC,CASRLAGVDFEQYF
TRBV27,many,TRBJ2-1,-,TGTGCCAGCAGCTTAACGATTAAGTTCAACAATGAGCAGTTCTTC,CASSLTIKFNNEQFF
TRBV12-3/TRBV12-4,many,TRBJ2-2,-,TGTGCCAGCAACCCTCCGTGGGGCAACACCGGGGAGCTGTTTTTT,CASNPPWGNTGELFF
TRBV27,few,TRBJ2-2,TRBD1,TGTGCCAGCAGTCTGGACAGGGGCGGGGAGCTGTTTTTT,CASSLDRGGELFF
TRBV27,-,TRBJ2-7,-,TGTGCCAGCAGTCCCTTGGACAATTCCTACGAGCAGTACTTC,CASSPLDNSYEQYF
TRBV20-1,many,TRBJ1-4,-,TGCAGTGCTAGCAATGAAAAACTGTTTTTT,CSASNEKLFF
TRBV2,many,TRBJ2-2,-,TGTGCCAGCAGGCAGACAGGGAACACCGGGGAGCTGTTTTTT,CASRQTGNTGELFF
TRBV29-1,many,TRBJ2-1,-,TGCAGCGCTAGAGATTTACCCACCTCCTACAATGAGCAGTTCTTC,CSARDLPTSYNEQFF
TRBV7-9,few,TRBJ2-2,-,TGTGCCAGCAGGGAGGGATCCGGGGAGCTGTTTTTT,CASREGSGELFF
TRBV4-1,many,TRBJ2-5,-,TGCGCCAGCAGCCAGAAGGGAAACCCCCAAGAGACCCAGTACTTC,CASSQKGNPQETQYF
TRBV19,many,TRBJ2-1,TRBD2,TGTGCCAGTAGTCTGACCGGGACTAGCGGCTACAATGAGCAGTTCTTC,CASSLTGTSGYNEQFF
TRBV9,-,TRBJ1-5,-,TGTGCCAGCAGCGAAGGGGCAGGGAATGAGCCCCAGCATTTT,CASSEGAGNEPQHF
TRBV19,-,TRBJ2-4,-,TGTGCCAGTAGCAAGGTACAAAGTGGGGGACTAGCCAAAAACATTCAGTACTTC,CASSKVQSGGLAKNIQYF
TRBV27,many,TRBJ1-4,-,TGTGCCAGCAGTCCGGACAAGGGAGGCAATGAAAAACTGTTTTTT,CASSPDKGGNEKLFF
TRBV20-1,few,TRBJ2-5,TRBD1,TGCAGTGCTGTACAGGGGGTACAAGAGACCCAGTACTTC,CSAVQGVQETQYF
TRBV20-1,many,TRBJ1-1,-,TGCAGTGCCCCGGCAGGATGGGACACTGAAGCTTTCTTT,CSAPAGWDTEAFF
TRBV12-3/TRBV12-4,-,TRBJ2-7,-,TGTGCCAGCAGCCCCCCCCCTGGTTTTGGCTACGAGCAGTACTTC,CASSPPPGFGYEQYF
TRBV7-2,many,TRBJ1-1,-,TGTGCCAGCAGCTCAGGCCCACCGAACACTGAAGCTTTCTTT,CASSSGPPNTEAFF
TRBV28,many,TRBJ1-5,-,TGTGCCAGCAGTTTAGTCGGCAGGTCTTATAGCAATCAGCCCCAGCATTTT,CASSLVGRSYSNQPQHF
TRBV19,few,TRBJ1-4,TRBD1,TGTGCCAGTAGTAGCCGACAGGGGGCCGGCGAAAAACTGTTTTTT,CASSSRQGAGEKLFF
TRBV5-1,few,TRBJ1-2,TRBD1,TGCGCCAGCAGCACGGACAGGGAGCTGTATGGCTACACCTTC,CASSTDRELYGYTF
TRBV6-1,few,TRBJ2-7,-,TGTGCCAGCCAGGAGAGTAGGTCCTACGAGCAGTACTTC,CASQESRSYEQYF